One sample yielded the 11 T cell receptor beta chains listed below, sequenced in a study of siplizumab effects on memory and regulatory T cells. Sequencing was performed with immunoSEQ multiplex PCR; in TCRdb, only in-frame clones are kept and a portion is missing. The data show roughly 120,000 clones, approximately 94% seen once. The sequenced sample was non-Treg CD4+ T cells sorted from blood. These receptor sequences come from a human donor in good health.

The chain has TRBV5-1 and TRBJ2-2; D unresolved. The length of the CDR3 is 13 residues. V dropped 0 bases and J dropped 8 bases, with 8 bases sitting between them. Germline V gene data show CDR1 as SGHRS and CDR2 as YFSETQ. Written as DNA, the CDR3 is TGCGCCAGCAGCTTGGATGTCGAAGGGGAGCTGTTTTTT. Residues: CASSLDVEGELFF.

The rearrangement joins TRBV5-1 to TRBJ1-4; the D is unclear. The V end was cut by 2 bases, the J end by 6 bases, with 11 bases between. Germline V CDR1 and CDR2: SGHRS, YFSETQ. The CDR3 has 14 residues. The CDR3 reads CASSFSGRDEKLFF. The CDR3 DNA reads as TGCGCCAGCAGCTTCTCTGGTAGGGATGAAAAACTGTTTTTT.

The V and J genes are TRBV5-5 and TRBJ1-2; D remains ambiguous. V was trimmed by 4 bases and J by 5 bases, leaving 9 bases between them. The length of the CDR3 is 12 residues. Germline V CDR1 and CDR2: SGHKS, YYEKEE (reference sequence). Here the CDR3 DNA reads TGTGCCAGCAGCCCCGGGTCTTATGGCTACACCTTC. This encodes CASSPGSYGYTF.

This chain links TRBV10-3 with TRBJ2-2, with a weak D call TRBD1 (5 bases). V was clipped by 1 base and J by 0 bases, with 9 bases between them. Germline V gives CDR1 ENHRY, CDR2 SYGVKD. CDR3 size: 16 residues. Written as DNA, the CDR3 is TGTGCCATCAGTGAGTTCGGACACACGAACACCGGGGAGCTGTTTTTT. Translated: CAISEFGHTNTGELFF.

In this sample, this clone turned up once. V gene TRBV29-1 combines with J gene TRBJ2-5, with 11 nucleotides matching TRBD2. CDR1 is SQVTM and CDR2 is ANQGSEA in the germline V gene. The CDR3 contains 14 residues. With 7 bases clipped from V and 9 bases from J, the junction kept 13 bases outside the gene matches. CDR3 amino acids: CSAQRLAGGGPQYF. CDR3 in DNA: TGCAGCGCCCAACGGTTAGCGGGAGGGGGCCCCCAGTACTTC.

On this clone: This sample also contains other DNA sequences that code for the same CDR3. In DNA form, the CDR3 reads TGTGCCAGCAGTGACCGGACTAGCGGGAGTTATGAGCAGTACTTC. It encodes CASSDRTSGSYEQYF. The chain combines TRBV25-1 with TRBJ2-7; 13 bases match TRBD2. With V trimmed by 3 bases and J by 7 bases, 6 bases remained unmatched. From germline, CDR1 is MGHDK and CDR2 SYGVNS. The CDR3 length is 15 residues.

This clone was found once. The rearrangement joins TRBV5-4 to TRBJ2-1; TRBD2 matches 12 bases. After removal of 1 base from V and 6 bases from J, the junction contained 2 bases not matched to a gene. The length of the CDR3 is 15 residues. Germline V lookup: CDR1 SGHNT, CDR2 YYREEE (reference sequence). The CDR3 reads CASSLPSGRANEQFF. The CDR3 region has the DNA TGTGCCAGCAGCTTGCCTAGCGGGAGGGCCAATGAGCAGTTCTTC.

The gene calls are TRBV6-5 and TRBJ2-7; TRBD2 matches 8 bases. The V and J ends lost 8 bases and 3 bases, in that order; junction bases with no gene match: 6. CDR3 length: 13 residues. CDR1 is MNHEY, CDR2 SVGAGI, per germline. DNA of the CDR3: TGTGCCAGCCAGCGGGGGCCCGACTACGAGCAGTACTTC. Translated: CASQRGPDYEQYF.

In DNA form, the CDR3 reads TGTGCCAGCAGCCGGGACACCAACTATGGCTACACCTTC. This encodes CASSRDTNYGYTF. The V gene is TRBV9, the J gene TRBJ1-2; D might be TRBD1 (6 bases). V was shortened by 4 bases and J by 2 bases, with 9 bases between the two germline ends. Germline CDR1 is SGDLS and CDR2 is YYNGEE. This CDR3 contains 13 residues.

The chain is built from TRBV5-1 and TRBJ1-2; D might be TRBD1 (6 bases). V lost 2 bases, J lost 0 bases, and 8 bases lay in between. The CDR3 is 14 residues long. From germline, CDR1 is SGHRS and CDR2 YFSETQ. CDR3 amino acids: CASSFGGPNYGYTF. In DNA form, the CDR3 reads TGCGCCAGCAGCTTCGGGGGGCCTAACTATGGCTACACCTTC.

This clone was recorded once. The V call is TRBV27, the J call TRBJ1-6; weak D call: TRBD1 (6 bases). Per the germline V gene, CDR1 is MNHEY and CDR2 is SMNVEV (reference sequence). With 3 bases removed from V and 0 bases from J, the gap between germline ends came to 12 bases. The CDR3 length is 17 residues. The CDR3 region is CASSLRGESSYNSPLHF. As DNA, the CDR3 is TGTGCCAGCAGTTTGAGGGGGGAAAGCTCCTATAATTCACCCCTCCACTTT.